A selection of T cell receptor beta chains follows, all from one sample in a study of T cell responses to AZD1222 COVID-19 vaccine. The data were produced by immunoSEQ multiplex PCR, yet TCRdb's version contains in-frame clones alone and is incomplete. The data show roughly 30,000 clones, around 78% seen once. The material was peripheral blood, obtained 28 days after the second AZD1222 dose. These receptors were taken from an adult who received the AZD1222 COVID-19 vaccine. The CDR3 runs from the conserved cysteine through the conserved F or W. The D gene is left open where the match is weak. Clone size is given for some rows only: seen once, a few or many times, or a class if the clone is expanded.

clone size: -
D gene: -
J gene: TRBJ2-1
V gene: TRBV10-2
CDR3 DNA: TGCGCCAGCTGGCTCCCGGGGTACAATGAGCAGTTCTTC
CDR3 protein: CASWLPGYNEQFF

clone size: -
D gene: TRBD2
J gene: TRBJ2-1
V gene: TRBV7-9
CDR3 DNA: TGTGCCAGCAGCTTAGCTTTAGCGGGGGGGCCAGGGGAGCAGTTCTTC
CDR3 protein: CASSLALAGGPGEQFF

clone size: once
D gene: -
J gene: TRBJ2-5
V gene: TRBV5-1
CDR3 DNA: TGCGCCAGCAGCTTGCTTGGGAACCAAGAGACCCAGTACTTC
CDR3 protein: CASSLLGNQETQYF

clone size: -
D gene: TRBD1
J gene: TRBJ2-5
V gene: TRBV28
CDR3 DNA: TGTGCCAGCAGAAGGGACAGGGGGCCTGAGACCCAGTACTTC
CDR3 protein: CASRRDRGPETQYF

clone size: -
D gene: -
J gene: TRBJ2-5
V gene: TRBV21-1
CDR3 DNA: TGTGCCAGCAGCAAGGGAAGTGGGTACGGACAAGAGACCCAGTACTTC
CDR3 protein: CASSKGSGYGQETQYF

clone size: -
D gene: -
J gene: TRBJ2-2
V gene: TRBV11-2
CDR3 DNA: TGTGCCAGCAGTCTACCGTCGGCAGGGGCCACCGGGGAGCTGTTTTTT
CDR3 protein: CASSLPSAGATGELFF

clone size: -
D gene: TRBD2
J gene: TRBJ2-1
V gene: TRBV10-2
CDR3 DNA: TGCGCCAGCAGAGAGACGGGACTAGCGGGCAATGAGCAGTTCTTC
CDR3 protein: CASRETGLAGNEQFF

clone size: -
D gene: -
J gene: TRBJ2-2
V gene: TRBV6-5
CDR3 DNA: TGTGCCAGCAGTAGGACGGACGGGGAGCTGTTTTTT
CDR3 protein: CASSRTDGELFF

clone size: -
D gene: -
J gene: TRBJ2-4
V gene: TRBV7-9
CDR3 DNA: TGTGCCAGCACCGCTGGGTTAGCCAAAAACATTCAGTACTTC
CDR3 protein: CASTAGLAKNIQYF

clone size: -
D gene: -
J gene: TRBJ1-6
V gene: TRBV7-9
CDR3 DNA: TGTGCCAGCAGCTTGAGGGATGGCGGAAATTCACCCCTCCACTTT
CDR3 protein: CASSLRDGGNSPLHF

clone size: -
D gene: TRBD1
J gene: TRBJ2-5
V gene: TRBV24-1
CDR3 DNA: TGTGCCACCAGTGGGACAGGGGCAGAGACCCAGTACTTC
CDR3 protein: CATSGTGAETQYF

clone size: -
D gene: -
J gene: TRBJ1-2
V gene: TRBV5-1
CDR3 DNA: TGCGCCAGCAGCTTAGTCAGCAACTATGGCTACACCTTC
CDR3 protein: CASSLVSNYGYTF

clone size: -
D gene: -
J gene: TRBJ2-2
V gene: TRBV18
CDR3 DNA: TGTGCCAGCTCATCCGCGAGCACCGGGGAGCTGTTTTTT
CDR3 protein: CASSSASTGELFF

clone size: medium-sized
D gene: -
J gene: TRBJ1-1
V gene: TRBV5-5
CDR3 DNA: TGTGCCAGCAGCCTTTCCGATGATGAAGCTTTCTTT
CDR3 protein: CASSLSDDEAFF

clone size: -
D gene: -
J gene: TRBJ2-2
V gene: TRBV6-1
CDR3 DNA: TGTGCCAGCAGTGAGAGGGAGAACACCGGGGAGCTGTTTTTT
CDR3 protein: CASSERENTGELFF

clone size: -
D gene: -
J gene: TRBJ2-5
V gene: TRBV6-5
CDR3 DNA: TGTGCCAGCAGCGATAACAGGTCCCCAGAGACCCAGTACTTC
CDR3 protein: CASSDNRSPETQYF

clone size: -
D gene: -
J gene: TRBJ1-2
V gene: TRBV11-2
CDR3 DNA: TGTGCCAGCAGCTTAGGGGGGAGGGCGAGCTATGGCTACACCTTC
CDR3 protein: CASSLGGRASYGYTF

clone size: few
D gene: -
J gene: TRBJ1-2
V gene: TRBV10-3
CDR3 DNA: TGTGCCATCAGTGATAGTCGCCACCCTAGCTATGGCTACACCTTC
CDR3 protein: CAISDSRHPSYGYTF

clone size: few
D gene: -
J gene: TRBJ1-2
V gene: TRBV19
CDR3 DNA: TGTGCCAGTAGTATAAACCAGGGTAGGCGGTACTATGGCTACACCTTC
CDR3 protein: CASSINQGRRYYGYTF

clone size: -
D gene: -
J gene: TRBJ1-4
V gene: TRBV6-5
CDR3 DNA: TGTGCCAGCAGGGTCGGACTGGGTTTGAGGGAAAAACTGTTTTTT
CDR3 protein: CASRVGLGLREKLFF

clone size: few
D gene: TRBD2
J gene: TRBJ2-1
V gene: TRBV3-1/TRBV3-2
CDR3 DNA: TGTGCCAGCAGCCAAATTGCGGGGGGCCCCCCTAATGAGCAGTTCTTC
CDR3 protein: CASSQIAGGPPNEQFF

clone size: -
D gene: -
J gene: TRBJ1-2
V gene: TRBV15
CDR3 DNA: TGTGCCACCAGCAGAGATCGGAGGGGATTCTATGGCTACACCTTC
CDR3 protein: CATSRDRRGFYGYTF

clone size: -
D gene: TRBD2
J gene: TRBJ2-1
V gene: TRBV7-9
CDR3 DNA: TGTGCCAGCAGCTCCACTTGGGGACTAGGGACCTACAATGAGCAGTTCTTC
CDR3 protein: CASSSTWGLGTYNEQFF

clone size: once
D gene: -
J gene: TRBJ1-4
V gene: TRBV24-1
CDR3 DNA: TGTGCCACCAGTGAGCCGGGTGAAAAACTGTTTTTT
CDR3 protein: CATSEPGEKLFF

clone size: -
D gene: -
J gene: TRBJ1-6
V gene: TRBV7-6
CDR3 DNA: TGTGCCAGCAGCGTGGGCCCGCTGAATTCACCCCTCCACTTT
CDR3 protein: CASSVGPLNSPLHF

clone size: -
D gene: -
J gene: TRBJ2-2
V gene: TRBV19
CDR3 DNA: TGTGCCAGTAGTCGAAAGGTTCTCCCGAACACCGGGGAGCTGTTTTTT
CDR3 protein: CASSRKVLPNTGELFF

clone size: -
D gene: TRBD1
J gene: TRBJ1-2
V gene: TRBV27
CDR3 DNA: TGTGCCAGCAGTCCCCCCCGTCCGGGACAGGGGTACTATGGCTACACCTTC
CDR3 protein: CASSPPRPGQGYYGYTF

clone size: once
D gene: -
J gene: TRBJ1-5
V gene: TRBV24-1
CDR3 DNA: TGTGCCACCAGTTCATCTGGTCGGAGCAATCAGCCCCAGCATTTT
CDR3 protein: CATSSSGRSNQPQHF

clone size: -
D gene: -
J gene: TRBJ2-1
V gene: TRBV4-2
CDR3 DNA: TGTGCCAGCAGCCAAGACCCTACAGACAATGAGCAGTTCTTC
CDR3 protein: CASSQDPTDNEQFF

clone size: -
D gene: -
J gene: TRBJ1-3
V gene: TRBV7-9
CDR3 DNA: TGTGCCAGCAGTCAATTAGGTGTTGGCAGGGGAAACACCATATATTTT
CDR3 protein: CASSQLGVGRGNTIYF

clone size: medium-sized
D gene: -
J gene: TRBJ1-2
V gene: TRBV7-9
CDR3 DNA: TGTGCCAGCAGCTTAGACAGGGAAAACTATGGCTACACCTTC
CDR3 protein: CASSLDRENYGYTF